These 2 T cell receptor beta chains originate from one sample sequenced in a study of early T cells in non-severe SARS-CoV-2 infection (dated by TCRdb to the early 2020s). The library was generated by 5' RACE. TCRdb shows the sequencer as NextSeq 500. Clones were called with MiXCR by TCRdb after fastp trimmed the public reads at Q25, and only in-frame beta chains were retained. Every distinct CDR3 protein forms one entry, paired with its most common genes and DNA. This sample holds tens of thousands of distinct CDR3 sequences; around 4% were observed only once. The top ten clones comprise about a tenth of the sample. The sample taken for sequencing was whole blood. The source of these receptors is an adult who was a healthcare worker with PCR-confirmed SARS-CoV-2 infection or an uninfected control (not recorded which).

This clonotype was picked up many times. The rearrangement links TRBV28 to TRBJ2-2; D gene unclear. The V and J ends lost 7 bases and 5 bases respectively, with 11 bases between them. CDR1 is MDHEN, CDR2 SYDVKM, per germline. This CDR3 contains 13 residues. The chain's CDR3 is CASIDHRTGELFF. The CDR3 coding sequence is TGTGCCAGCATAGACCATAGGACCGGGGAGCTGTTTTTT.

This clonotype showed up many times. The V call is TRBV11-1, the J call TRBJ2-7; tentatively, D is TRBD2 (6 bases). Trimming left V 3 bases short and J 4 bases short, with 10 bases between. CDR3 length equals 13 residues. Germline V gene sequence: CDR1 SGHAT, CDR2 FQDESV (reference sequence). This chain's CDR3 is CASSFPGVYEQYF. As DNA, the CDR3 is TGTGCCAGCAGCTTTCCGGGAGTGTACGAGCAGTACTTC. Full variable domain (rest looked up from reference TRBV11-1 and TRBJ2-7): EAEVAQSPRYKITEKSQAVAFWCDPISGHATLYWYRQILGQGPELLVQFQDESVVDDSQLPKDRFSAERLKGVDSTLKIQPAELGDSAMYLCASSFPGVYEQYFGPGTRLTVT.